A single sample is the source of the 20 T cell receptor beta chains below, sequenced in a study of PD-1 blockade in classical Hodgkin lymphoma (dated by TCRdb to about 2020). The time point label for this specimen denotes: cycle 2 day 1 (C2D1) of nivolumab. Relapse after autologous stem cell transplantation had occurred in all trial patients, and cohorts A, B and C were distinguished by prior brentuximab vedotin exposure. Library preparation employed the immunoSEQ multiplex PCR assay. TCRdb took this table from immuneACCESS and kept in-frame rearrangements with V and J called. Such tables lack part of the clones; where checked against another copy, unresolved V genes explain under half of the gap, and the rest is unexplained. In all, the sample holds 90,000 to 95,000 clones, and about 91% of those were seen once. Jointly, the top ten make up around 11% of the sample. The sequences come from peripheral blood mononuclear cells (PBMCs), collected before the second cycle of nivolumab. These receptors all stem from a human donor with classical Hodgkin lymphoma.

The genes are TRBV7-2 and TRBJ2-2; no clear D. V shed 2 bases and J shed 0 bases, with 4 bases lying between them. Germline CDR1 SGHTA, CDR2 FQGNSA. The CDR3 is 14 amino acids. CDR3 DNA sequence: TGTGCCAGCAGCTTACTAACGAACACCGGGGAGCTGTTTTTT. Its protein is CASSLLTNTGELFF.

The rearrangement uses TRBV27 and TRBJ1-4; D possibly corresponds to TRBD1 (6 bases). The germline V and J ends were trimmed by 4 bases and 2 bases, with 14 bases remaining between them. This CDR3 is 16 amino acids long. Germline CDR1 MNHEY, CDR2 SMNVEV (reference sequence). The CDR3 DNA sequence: TGTGCCAGCAGTTACGCAGGGGCGGCGACTAATGAAAAACTGTTTTTT. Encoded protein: CASSYAGAATNEKLFF.

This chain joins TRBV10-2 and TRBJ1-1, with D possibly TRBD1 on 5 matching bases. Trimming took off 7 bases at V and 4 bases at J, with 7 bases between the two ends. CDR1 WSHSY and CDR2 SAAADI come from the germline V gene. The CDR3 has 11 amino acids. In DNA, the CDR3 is TGCGCCAGCACGAGGGGCACTGAAGCTTTCTTT. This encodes CASTRGTEAFF.

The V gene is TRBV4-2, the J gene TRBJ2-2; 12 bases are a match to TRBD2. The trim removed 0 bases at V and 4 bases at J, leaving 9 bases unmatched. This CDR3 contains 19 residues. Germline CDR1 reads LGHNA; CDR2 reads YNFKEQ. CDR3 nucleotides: TGTGCCAGCAGCCAAGATACTAGCGGGGGGTATATGGGCACCGGGGAGCTGTTTTTT. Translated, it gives CASSQDTSGGYMGTGELFF.

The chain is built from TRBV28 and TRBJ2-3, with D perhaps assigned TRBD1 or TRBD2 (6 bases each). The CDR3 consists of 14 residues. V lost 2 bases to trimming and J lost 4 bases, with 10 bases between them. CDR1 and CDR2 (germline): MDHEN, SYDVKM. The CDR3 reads CASSLVGGADTQYF. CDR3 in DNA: TGTGCCAGCAGTTTAGTGGGGGGCGCAGATACGCAGTATTTT. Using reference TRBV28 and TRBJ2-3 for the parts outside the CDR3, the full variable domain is DVKVTQSSRYLVKRTGEKVFLECVQDMDHENMFWYRQDPGLGLRLIYFSYDVKMKEKGDIPEGYSVSREKKERFSLILESASTNQTSMYLCASSLVGGADTQYFGPGTRLTVL.

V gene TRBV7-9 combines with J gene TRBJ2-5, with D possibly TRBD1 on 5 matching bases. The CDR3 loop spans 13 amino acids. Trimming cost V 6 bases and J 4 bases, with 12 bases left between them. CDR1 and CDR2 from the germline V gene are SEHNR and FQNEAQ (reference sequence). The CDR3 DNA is TGTGCCAGCAGAGATCGCAGGGTAGAGACCCAGTACTTC. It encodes CASRDRRVETQYF.

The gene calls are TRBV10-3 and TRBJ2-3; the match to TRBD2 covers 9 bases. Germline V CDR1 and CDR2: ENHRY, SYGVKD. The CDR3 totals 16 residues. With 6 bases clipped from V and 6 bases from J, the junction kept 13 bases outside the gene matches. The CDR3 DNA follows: TGTGCCATCAGCTCGACTAGCGGACCCCAAGGTGATACGCAGTATTTT. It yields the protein CAISSTSGPQGDTQYF.

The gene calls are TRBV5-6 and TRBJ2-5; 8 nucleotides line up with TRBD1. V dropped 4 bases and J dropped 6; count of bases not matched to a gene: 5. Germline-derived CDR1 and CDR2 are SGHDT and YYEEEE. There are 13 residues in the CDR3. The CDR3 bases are TGTGCCAGCAGCCCGGGACAGGCAAAGACCCAGTACTTC. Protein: CASSPGQAKTQYF.

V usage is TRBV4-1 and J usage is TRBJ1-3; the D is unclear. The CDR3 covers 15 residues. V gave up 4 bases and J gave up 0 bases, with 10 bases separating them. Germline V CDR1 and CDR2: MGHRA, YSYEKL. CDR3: CASSPSMRSGNTIYF. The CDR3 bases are TGCGCCAGCAGCCCATCAATGCGCTCTGGAAACACCATATATTTT.

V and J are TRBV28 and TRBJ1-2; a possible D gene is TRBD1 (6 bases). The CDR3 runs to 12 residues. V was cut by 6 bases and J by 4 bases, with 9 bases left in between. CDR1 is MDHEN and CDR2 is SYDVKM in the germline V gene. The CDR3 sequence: CASSRGAYGYTF. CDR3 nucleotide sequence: TGTGCCAGCAGCAGGGGCGCCTATGGCTACACCTTC.

The DNA for the CDR3 is TGCGCCAGCAGCCAAGAGGGCACAAGCGGGGGGGCCAATGAGCAGTTCTTC. Its protein product is CASSQEGTSGGANEQFF. The chain employs TRBV4-1 and TRBJ2-1; 10 nucleotides align to TRBD2. The V and J ends lost 0 bases and 6 bases, in that order; junction bases with no gene match: 8. Germline-derived CDR1 and CDR2 are MGHRA and YSYEKL. The CDR3 loop spans 17 amino acids.

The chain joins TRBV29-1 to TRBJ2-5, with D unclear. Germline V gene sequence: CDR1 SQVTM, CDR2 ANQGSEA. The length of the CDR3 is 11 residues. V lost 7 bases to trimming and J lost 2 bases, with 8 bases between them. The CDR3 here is CSARHQETQYF. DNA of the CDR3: TGCAGCGCGAGACATCAAGAGACCCAGTACTTC.

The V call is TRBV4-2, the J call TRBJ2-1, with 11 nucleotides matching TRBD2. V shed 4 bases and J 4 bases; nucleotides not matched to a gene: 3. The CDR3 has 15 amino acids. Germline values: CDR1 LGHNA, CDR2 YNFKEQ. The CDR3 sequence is CASSPGLADYNEQFF. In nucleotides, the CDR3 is TGTGCCAGCAGCCCGGGACTAGCGGATTACAATGAGCAGTTCTTC.

The CDR3 loop reads CASCGQQNTEAFF. The CDR3 DNA reads TGCGCCAGCTGCGGACAGCAGAACACTGAAGCTTTCTTT. The rearrangement uses TRBV5-1 and TRBJ1-1; TRBD1 is a possible D gene (6 bases). This CDR3 is 13 amino acids long. V gave up 7 bases and J gave up 1 base, with 11 bases separating them. Germline V lookup: CDR1 SGHRS, CDR2 YFSETQ.

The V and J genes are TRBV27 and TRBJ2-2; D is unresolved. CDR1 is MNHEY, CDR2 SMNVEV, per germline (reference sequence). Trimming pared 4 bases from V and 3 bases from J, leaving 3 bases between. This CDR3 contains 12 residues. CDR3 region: CASSSDTGELFF. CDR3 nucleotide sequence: TGTGCCAGCAGTTCCGACACCGGGGAGCTGTTTTTT.

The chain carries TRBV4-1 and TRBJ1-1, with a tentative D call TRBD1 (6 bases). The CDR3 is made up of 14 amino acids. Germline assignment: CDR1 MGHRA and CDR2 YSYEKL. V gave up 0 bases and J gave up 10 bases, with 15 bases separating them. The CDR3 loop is CASSQDSGPGVAFF. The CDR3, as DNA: TGCGCCAGCAGCCAAGACTCTGGACCAGGGGTAGCTTTCTTT.

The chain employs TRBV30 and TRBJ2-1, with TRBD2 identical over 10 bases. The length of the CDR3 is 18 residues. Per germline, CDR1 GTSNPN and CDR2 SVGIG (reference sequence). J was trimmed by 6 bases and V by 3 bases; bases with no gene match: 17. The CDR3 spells CAWSTPGGLAGVANEQFF. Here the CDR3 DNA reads TGTGCCTGGAGCACCCCAGGTGGGCTAGCGGGAGTCGCCAATGAGCAGTTCTTC. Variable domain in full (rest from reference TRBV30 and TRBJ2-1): SQTIHQWPATLVQPVGSPLSLECTVEGTSNPNLYWYRQAAGRGLQLLFYSVGIGQISSEVPQNLSASRPQDRQFILSSKKLLLSDSGFYLCAWSTPGGLAGVANEQFFGPGTRLTVL.

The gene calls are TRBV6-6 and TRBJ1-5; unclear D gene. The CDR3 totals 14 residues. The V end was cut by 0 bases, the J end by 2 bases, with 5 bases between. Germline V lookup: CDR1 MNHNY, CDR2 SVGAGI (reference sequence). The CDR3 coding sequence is TGTGCCAGCAGTTACTCGATCGGCAATCAGCCCCAGCATTTT. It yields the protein CASSYSIGNQPQHF.

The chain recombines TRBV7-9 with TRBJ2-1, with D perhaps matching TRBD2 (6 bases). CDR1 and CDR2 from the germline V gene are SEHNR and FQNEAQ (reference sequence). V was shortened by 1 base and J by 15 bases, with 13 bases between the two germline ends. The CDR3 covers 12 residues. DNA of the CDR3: TGTGCCAGCAGCTTAGTGTTGGACTATCTGTTCTTC. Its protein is CASSLVLDYLFF.

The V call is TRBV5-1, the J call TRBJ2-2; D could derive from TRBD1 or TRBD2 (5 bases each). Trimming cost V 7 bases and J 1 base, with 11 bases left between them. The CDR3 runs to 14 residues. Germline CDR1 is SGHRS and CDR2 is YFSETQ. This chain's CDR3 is CASGGRMNTGELFF. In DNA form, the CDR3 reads TGCGCCAGCGGGGGACGGATGAACACCGGGGAGCTGTTTTTT.